These 27 T cell receptor beta chains were sequenced from one sample in a study of T cells in Graves' hyperthyroidism and ophthalmopathy. The CDR3 regions of TCR beta were amplified from RNA transcripts. The TCR CDR3 first-round RT-PCR relied on the HTBI primer set. TCRdb called the multiplex PCR reads again in MiXCR, with one record for every CDR3 protein. The sample includes fewer than 650,000 distinct CDR3 sequences, 14% of them seen just once. Sequencing input: blood. These receptor sequences come from a woman in her forties with Graves' hyperthyroidism.

The rearrangement uses TRBV20-1 and TRBJ1-4; tentatively, D is TRBD1 (6 bases). In germline, CDR1 is DFQATT, CDR2 SNEGSKA (reference sequence). This CDR3 region has 13 residues. Trimming pared 5 bases from V and 6 bases from J, leaving 13 bases between. CDR3 loop: CSAPRGWDEKLFF. The CDR3 coding sequence is TGCAGTGCTCCTAGGGGGTGGGATGAAAAACTGTTTTTT.

In DNA form, the CDR3 reads TGCGCCAGCAGCCTTGGACAGAATCGGGGGTTGGATACGCAGTATTTT. This encodes CASSLGQNRGLDTQYF. This rearrangement joins TRBV5-1 to TRBJ2-3; perhaps D is TRBD1 or TRBD2 (6 bases each). Deletions cut 4 bases from V and 6 bases from J, with 21 bases between. This CDR3 has 16 residues. The germline CDR1 and CDR2 sequences are SGHRS and YFSETQ. Complete variable domain (other parts from reference TRBV5-1 and TRBJ2-3): KAGVTQTPRYLIKTRGQQVTLSCSPISGHRSVSWYQQTPGQGLQFLFEYFSETQRNKGNFPGRFSGRQFSNSRSEMNVSTLELGDSALYLCASSLGQNRGLDTQYFGPGTRLTVL.

This clonotype was detected many times. This sequence joins TRBV7-2 and TRBJ2-7, with D uncertain. The germline CDR1 and CDR2 sequences are SGHTA and FQGNSA. V shed 4 bases and J shed 5 bases, with 12 bases lying between them. This CDR3 spans 13 amino acids. This CDR3 reads CASSSYLEDEQYF. The CDR3 nucleotides read TGTGCCAGCAGCTCGTACCTCGAGGACGAGCAGTACTTC.

Only a few counts were recorded for this clonotype. The rearrangement uses TRBV12-3 or TRBV12-4 and TRBJ2-7; D gene ambiguous. The CDR3 is made up of 13 amino acids. Trimming stripped 3 bases from V and 1 base from J, with 7 bases between. CDR3 DNA sequence: TGTGCCAGCAGTTTCCTCGAGTCCTACGAGCAGTACTTC. Translation: CASSFLESYEQYF.

This clonotype has a count of ten or more. The chain joins TRBV28 to TRBJ1-2; 8 bases are shared with TRBD1. V shed 6 bases and J 8 bases; nucleotides not matched to a gene: 8. The germline CDR1 and CDR2 sequences are MDHEN and SYDVKM. The CDR3 extends over 13 amino acids. CDR3 loop: CASSPGQVGGYTF. CDR3 nucleotides: TGTGCCAGCAGCCCGGGACAGGTCGGGGGCTACACCTTC.

This clonotype was counted at least ten times. The CDR3 nucleotides read TGTGCCAGCAGTTCGGGACAAGGACTCTACGAGCAGTACTTC. Amino acid sequence: CASSSGQGLYEQYF. The chain carries TRBV28 and TRBJ2-7, with TRBD1 as a possible D gene (6 bases). The CDR3 length is 14 residues. The germline V gene has CDR1 MDHEN and CDR2 SYDVKM. Trimming removed 4 bases at V and 3 bases at J, with 13 bases between.

This chain connects TRBV6-1 to TRBJ1-6; D call uncertain. The CDR3 has 15 residues. The germline CDR1 and CDR2 sequences are MNHNS and SASEGT. Trimming removed 1 base at V and 8 bases at J, with 12 bases between. The CDR3 nucleotides read TGTGCCAGCAGTGAAGGACATCCCGGTGATTCACCCCTCCACTTT. This sequence encodes CASSEGHPGDSPLHF.

Ten or more counts support this clonotype. J is TRBJ1-1 and V is TRBV5-5; TRBD1 matches 12 bases. The germline V gene encodes CDR1 SGHKS and CDR2 YYEKEE (reference sequence). This CDR3 has 16 residues. V lost 1 base to trimming and J lost 6 bases; unmatched junction nucleotides: 7. CDR3 region: CASSLWGQGAAAEAFF. CDR3 coding DNA: TGTGCCAGCAGCTTGTGGGGACAGGGGGCGGCGGCTGAAGCTTTCTTT.

This clonotype was seen many times. The gene calls are TRBV20-1 and TRBJ2-1; D remains ambiguous. In germline, CDR1 is DFQATT, CDR2 SNEGSKA (reference sequence). The CDR3 totals 10 residues. Trimming cost V 3 bases and J 13 bases, with 10 bases left between them. The CDR3 nucleotides read TGCAGTGCTAGCGGCCCTCCCCAGTTCTTC. This encodes CSASGPPQFF.

The chain carries TRBV27 and TRBJ1-1; D is uncertain. V lost 5 bases and J lost 4, with 11 bases in between. There are 13 residues in the CDR3. Germline V gene data show CDR1 as MNHEY and CDR2 as SMNVEV (reference sequence). The CDR3 is CASSEGYRTEAFF. DNA for the CDR3: TGTGCCAGCAGTGAAGGGTATCGCACTGAAGCTTTCTTT.

This clonotype was seen at least ten times. V gene TRBV12-3 or TRBV12-4 combines with J gene TRBJ2-1; D call uncertain. The V end lost 7 bases, the J end lost 3 bases, and 10 bases lay between the germline ends. CDR3 length: 13 residues. CDR3 loop: CASMARSYNEQFF. The CDR3 bases are TGTGCCAGCATGGCACGAAGCTACAATGAGCAGTTCTTC.

This clonotype has at least ten counts. V usage is TRBV3-1 and J usage is TRBJ2-3; 14 bases line up with TRBD2. V gave up 5 bases and J gave up 2 bases; unmatched junction bases: 15. The CDR3 totals 20 residues. Germline values: CDR1 LGHDT, CDR2 YNNKEL (reference sequence). CDR3 coding DNA: TGTGCCAGCAGCGCCTCCGGGACTAGCGGGAGACGCTTGGCCACAGATACGCAGTATTTT. Encoded protein: CASSASGTSGRRLATDTQYF.

The gene calls are TRBV2 and TRBJ2-1; 9 bases align to TRBD1. The CDR3 loop spans 15 amino acids. J was trimmed by 8 bases and V by 7 bases; bases with no gene match: 12. Germline lookup yields CDR1 SNHLY and CDR2 FYNNEI. The CDR3, as DNA: TGTGCCAGCACCGAGCCCCGGGACAGGGTGCATGAGCAGTTCTTC. Its translation: CASTEPRDRVHEQFF.

The chain couples TRBV14 to TRBJ2-3, with D unclear. The CDR3 contains 15 residues. The germline V gene has CDR1 SGHDN and CDR2 FVKESK. V was trimmed by 3 bases and J by 2 bases, leaving 12 bases between them. The CDR3 here is CASSHRLLFTDTQYF. The CDR3 DNA reads as TGTGCCAGCAGCCACAGGCTCCTCTTCACAGATACGCAGTATTTT.

V is TRBV5-1 and J is TRBJ2-2; weak D call: TRBD2 (6 bases). Deletions cut 1 base from V and 4 bases from J, with 11 bases between. CDR1 and CDR2 from the germline V gene are SGHRS and YFSETQ. This CDR3 is built from 15 residues. CDR3 protein: CASSLYMGGTGELFF. The CDR3 region has the DNA TGCGCCAGCAGCTTGTATATGGGGGGCACCGGGGAGCTGTTTTTT. The full variable domain, rest sourced from reference TRBV5-1 and TRBJ2-2, is KAGVTQTPRYLIKTRGQQVTLSCSPISGHRSVSWYQQTPGQGLQFLFEYFSETQRNKGNFPGRFSGRQFSNSRSEMNVSTLELGDSALYLCASSLYMGGTGELFFGEGSRLTVL.

J is TRBJ1-3 and V is TRBV29-1; D gene ambiguous. Germline V gene data show CDR1 as SQVTM and CDR2 as ANQGSEA. Trimming shortened V by 3 bases and J by 3 bases, and 3 bases separated the two germline ends. This CDR3 has 11 residues. The CDR3 reads CSVDGGNTIYF. Here the CDR3 DNA reads TGCAGCGTTGATGGTGGAAACACCATATATTTT.

The rearrangement links TRBV4-1 to TRBJ1-3; 12 bases align to TRBD1. In germline, CDR1 is MGHRA, CDR2 YSYEKL. J gave up 4 bases and V 4 bases, and 2 bases lay outside the gene matches. The CDR3 spans 15 residues. The CDR3 reads CASSRDRGLGNTIYF. CDR3 DNA sequence: TGCGCCAGCAGCCGGGACAGGGGGCTCGGAAACACCATATATTTT.

Many counts were recorded for this clonotype. The V and J genes are TRBV20-1 and TRBJ2-1, with D uncertain. CDR3 length: 14 amino acids. V was shortened by 3 bases and J by 5 bases, with 14 bases between the two germline ends. Germline loops: CDR1 DFQATT, CDR2 SNEGSKA (reference sequence). Here the CDR3 reads CSASRAIPDNEQFF. The CDR3 DNA sequence: TGCAGTGCTAGTCGGGCAATCCCCGACAATGAGCAGTTCTTC.

Details on this clonotype: At one end, the junction sequence differs from germline, possibly due to a read error. V usage is TRBV13 and J usage is TRBJ2-5, with 10 bases lining up with TRBD1. This CDR3 spans 15 amino acids. The V gene's germline CDR1 is PRHDT and CDR2 FYEKMQ (reference sequence). As DNA, the CDR3 is TGTGCCAGCAGCTTCGACGGGACAGGGGTCTCCCGGCTTCACTTC. This translates into CASSFDGTGVSRLHF.

This chain links TRBV20-1 with TRBJ2-2; the D gene is possibly TRBD2 (6 bases). The length of the CDR3 is 15 residues. In germline, CDR1 is DFQATT, CDR2 SNEGSKA (reference sequence). With 1 base removed from V and 7 bases from J, the gap between germline ends came to 16 bases. CDR3 in amino acids: CSARATTGALGELFF. In DNA, the CDR3 is TGCAGTGCTAGAGCAACAACGGGAGCTCTCGGGGAGCTGTTTTTT.

This chain joins TRBV18 and TRBJ1-2; D unclear. Deletions cut 2 bases from V and 0 bases from J, with 10 bases between. This CDR3 spans 15 amino acids. The germline gives CDR1 KGHSH, CDR2 LQKENI. The CDR3 protein is CASSPEGFSNYGYTF. The DNA for the CDR3 is TGTGCCAGCTCACCAGAAGGGTTCTCTAACTATGGCTACACCTTC.

At least ten counts were recorded for this clonotype. The rearrangement uses TRBV20-1 and TRBJ2-5, with TRBD2 identical over 12 bases. After removal of 0 bases from V and 14 bases from J, the junction contained 7 bases not matched to a gene. The CDR3 length is 13 residues. Germline values: CDR1 DFQATT, CDR2 SNEGSKA (reference sequence). This CDR3 reads CSARDALAGGTYF. The CDR3 nucleotides are TGCAGTGCTAGAGATGCACTAGCGGGAGGAACCTACTTC.

This clonotype was seen ten or more times. In DNA form, the CDR3 reads TGTGCCAGCAGTTTCGGACAGGGGGACTACGAGCAGTACTTC. Translated: CASSFGQGDYEQYF. This chain links TRBV12-3 or TRBV12-4 with TRBJ2-7, with 10 bases matching TRBD1. V trimming: 3 bases; J trimming: 3 bases; junction bases outside the gene matches: 2. The CDR3 spans 14 residues.

This clonotype was seen ten or more times. This chain uses TRBV7-2 with TRBJ2-2; TRBD2 matches 12 bases. This CDR3 is 18 amino acids long. Germline-derived CDR1 and CDR2 are SGHTA and FQGNSA. V lost 1 base to trimming and J lost 0 bases; unmatched junction nucleotides: 3. Written as DNA, the CDR3 is TGTGCCAGCAGCTTAGGTCCTAGCGGGAGGGCGAACACCGGGGAGCTGTTTTTT. Protein sequence: CASSLGPSGRANTGELFF.

V and J are TRBV12-3 or TRBV12-4 and TRBJ1-3, with D uncertain. The ends were cut back, 4 bases at V and 0 bases at J, with 10 bases in the middle. This CDR3 has 15 residues. The CDR3 DNA reads TGTGCCAGCAGTTCCCCTCGGGGCTCTGGAAACACCATATATTTT. Its protein product is CASSSPRGSGNTIYF.

This sequence joins TRBV5-4 and TRBJ1-1, with D maybe TRBD1 (6 bases). The V and J ends lost 4 bases and 1 base respectively, with 14 bases between them. This CDR3 is 15 amino acids long. CDR1 SGHNT and CDR2 YYREEE come from the germline V gene (reference sequence). Written as DNA, the CDR3 is TGTGCCAGCAGCCCTCGAGGGACACCGAACACTGAAGCTTTCTTT. Its protein is CASSPRGTPNTEAFF.

This clonotype was picked up many times. V gene TRBV6-1 combines with J gene TRBJ2-2; 9 bases map to TRBD1. From germline, CDR1 is MNHNS and CDR2 SASEGT. After removal of 5 bases from V and 0 bases from J, the junction contained 4 bases not matched to a gene. This CDR3 contains 16 residues. The CDR3 sequence is CASSSYRGPNTGELFF. The CDR3 nucleotides are TGTGCCAGCAGTTCATACAGGGGGCCGAACACCGGGGAGCTGTTTTTT.